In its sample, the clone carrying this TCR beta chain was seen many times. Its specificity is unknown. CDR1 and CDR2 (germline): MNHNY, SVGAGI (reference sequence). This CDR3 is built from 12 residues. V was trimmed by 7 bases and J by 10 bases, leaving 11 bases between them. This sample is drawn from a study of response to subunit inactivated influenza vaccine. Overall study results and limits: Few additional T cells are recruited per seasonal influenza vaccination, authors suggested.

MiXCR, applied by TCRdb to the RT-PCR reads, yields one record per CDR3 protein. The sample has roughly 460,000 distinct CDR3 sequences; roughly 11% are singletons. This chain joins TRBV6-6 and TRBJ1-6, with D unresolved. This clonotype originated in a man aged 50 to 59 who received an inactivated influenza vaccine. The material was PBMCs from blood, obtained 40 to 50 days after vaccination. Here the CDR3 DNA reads TGTGCCAGCAAGGAACCAAACTCACCCCTCCACTTT. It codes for CASKEPNSPLHF.